The present entry profiles one T cell receptor (beta chain) with its context. Its antigen remains unidentified. Germline V gene sequence: CDR1 MGHRA, CDR2 YSYEKL. This CDR3 contains 12 residues. The record originates from a study of CXCR3-negative and CXCR3-positive naive CD8 T cells. Study summary: Sequencing brought in approximately 140 million TRB reads altogether, and each library got about 1.5 +/- 0.3 million.

Study-level results: TRBV-TRBJ usage matched between naive CXCR3-negative and CXCR3-positive cells but not between memory cells. For CXCR3-positive naive cells, TRB CDR3s were more hydrophobic than those of CXCR3-negative naive cells. With surface CD5 comparable between naive subsets, TCR strength was estimated using properties derived from the TRB CDR3. Much lower diversity was found in memory CD8+ cells, while both naive subsets had comparably high diversity.

5' RACE with UMI labels generated the TRB cDNA libraries. Using the 5' RACE reads, TCRdb records one entry per CDR3 protein without DNA. The listing records 140,000 to 150,000 distinct CDR3 sequences. Sample: naive CXCR3+ CD8+ T cells from blood. Subset noted: CD45RO-CCR7+CD27+CD95- naive CD8+ T cells expressing CXCR3 (TNR3+). The gene calls are TRBV4-1 and TRBJ2-4; lacking DNA, the TRBD1 call made by TCRdb goes unchecked. The sequence was collected from a human donor in good health. Some clones in this sample may be carry-over from other donors' samples. The CDR3 region is CASSRDGNIQYF.